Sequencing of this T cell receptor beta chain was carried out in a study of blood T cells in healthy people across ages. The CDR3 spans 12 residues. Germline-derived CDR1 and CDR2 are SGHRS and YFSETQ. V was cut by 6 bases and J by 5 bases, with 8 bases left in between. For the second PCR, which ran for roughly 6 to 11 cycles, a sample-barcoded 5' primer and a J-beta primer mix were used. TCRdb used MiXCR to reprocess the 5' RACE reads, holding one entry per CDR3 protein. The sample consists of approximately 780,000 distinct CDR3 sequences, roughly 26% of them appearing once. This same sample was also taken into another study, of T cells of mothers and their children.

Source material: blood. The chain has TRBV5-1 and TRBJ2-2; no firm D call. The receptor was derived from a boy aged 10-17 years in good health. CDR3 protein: CASNLRTGELFF. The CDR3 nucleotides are TGCGCCAGCAACCTTAGGACCGGGGAGCTGTTTTTT.